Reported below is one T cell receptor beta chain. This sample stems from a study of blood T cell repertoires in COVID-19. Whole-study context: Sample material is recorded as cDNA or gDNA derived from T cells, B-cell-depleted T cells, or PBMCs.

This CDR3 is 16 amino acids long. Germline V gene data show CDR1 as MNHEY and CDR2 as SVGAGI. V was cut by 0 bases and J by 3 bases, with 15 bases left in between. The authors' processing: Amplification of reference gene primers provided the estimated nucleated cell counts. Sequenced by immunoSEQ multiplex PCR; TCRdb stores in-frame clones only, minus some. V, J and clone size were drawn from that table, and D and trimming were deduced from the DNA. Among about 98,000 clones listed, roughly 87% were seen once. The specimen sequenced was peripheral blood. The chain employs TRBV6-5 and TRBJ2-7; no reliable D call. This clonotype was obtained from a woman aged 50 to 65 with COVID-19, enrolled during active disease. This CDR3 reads CASSYSRALPHYEQYF. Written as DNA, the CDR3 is TGTGCCAGCAGTTACTCGAGAGCCTTACCCCACTACGAGCAGTACTTC.